Sequencing of this TCR beta chain was carried out in a study of blood T cell repertoires in COVID-19. About the study: Donors in the United States, Italy and Spain gave samples during acute or convalescent COVID-19.

Germline values: CDR1 LNHDA, CDR2 SQIVND (reference sequence). CDR3 length equals 16 residues. V lost 5 bases to trimming and J lost 5 bases; unmatched junction nucleotides: 12. Seattle's enrolled individuals joined amid active infection and were then monitored longitudinally. Methods used by the authors: It was from reference gene primer amplification that nucleated cell counts were estimated. TCRdb's table, derived via immunoSEQ multiplex PCR, lists solely in-frame clones and lacks some. The D gene and trimming were derived from the DNA, and the V and J assignments and clone size from that table. The sample yields 300,000 to 350,000 clones, roughly 90% seen once.

The genes are TRBV19 and TRBJ1-2, with 9 bases identical to TRBD1. Sequencing was carried out using peripheral blood. The TCR sequence derives from a man younger than 40 with COVID-19, enrolled during active disease. The CDR3 loop reads CASSPPLADRGYGYTF. CDR3 nucleotides: TGTGCCAGTAGTCCCCCGCTTGCCGACAGGGGGTATGGCTACACCTTC.